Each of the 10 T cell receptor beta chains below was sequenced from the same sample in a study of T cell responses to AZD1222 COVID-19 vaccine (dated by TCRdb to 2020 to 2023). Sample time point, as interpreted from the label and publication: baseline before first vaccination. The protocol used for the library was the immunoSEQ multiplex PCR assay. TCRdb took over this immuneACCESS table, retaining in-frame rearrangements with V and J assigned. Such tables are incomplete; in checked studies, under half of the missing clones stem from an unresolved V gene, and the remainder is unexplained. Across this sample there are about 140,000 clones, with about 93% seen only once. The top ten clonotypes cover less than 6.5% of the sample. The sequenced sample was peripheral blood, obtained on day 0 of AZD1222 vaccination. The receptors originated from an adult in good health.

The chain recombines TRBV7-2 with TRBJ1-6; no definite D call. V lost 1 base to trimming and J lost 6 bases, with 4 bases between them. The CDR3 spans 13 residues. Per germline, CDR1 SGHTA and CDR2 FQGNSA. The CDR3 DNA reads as TGTGCCAGCAGCTTAGACACTAATTCACCCCTCCACTTT. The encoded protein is CASSLDTNSPLHF.

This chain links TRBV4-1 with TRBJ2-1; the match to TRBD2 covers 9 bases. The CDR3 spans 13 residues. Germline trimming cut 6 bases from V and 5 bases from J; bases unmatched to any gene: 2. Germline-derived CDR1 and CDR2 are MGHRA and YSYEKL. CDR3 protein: CASRGLADNEQFF. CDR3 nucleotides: TGCGCCAGCAGGGGACTAGCAGACAATGAGCAGTTCTTC.

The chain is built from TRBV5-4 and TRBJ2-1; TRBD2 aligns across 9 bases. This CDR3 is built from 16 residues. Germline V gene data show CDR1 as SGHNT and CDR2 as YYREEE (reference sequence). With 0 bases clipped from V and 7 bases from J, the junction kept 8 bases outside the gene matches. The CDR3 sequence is CASSLERREGSNEQFF. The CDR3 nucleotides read TGTGCCAGCAGCTTGGAGAGGCGGGAGGGTTCGAATGAGCAGTTCTTC.

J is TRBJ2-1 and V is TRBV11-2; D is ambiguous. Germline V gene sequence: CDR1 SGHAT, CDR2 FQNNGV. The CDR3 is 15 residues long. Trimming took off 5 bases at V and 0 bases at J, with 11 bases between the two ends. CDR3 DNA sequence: TGTGCCAGCAGCACCACGCCAACCTCCTACAATGAGCAGTTCTTC. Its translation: CASSTTPTSYNEQFF.

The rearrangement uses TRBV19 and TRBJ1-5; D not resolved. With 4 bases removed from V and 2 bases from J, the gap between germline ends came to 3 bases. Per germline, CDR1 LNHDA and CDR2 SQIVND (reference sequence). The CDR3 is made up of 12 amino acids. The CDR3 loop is CASSTGNQPQHF. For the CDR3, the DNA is TGTGCCAGTAGTACGGGCAATCAGCCCCAGCATTTT.

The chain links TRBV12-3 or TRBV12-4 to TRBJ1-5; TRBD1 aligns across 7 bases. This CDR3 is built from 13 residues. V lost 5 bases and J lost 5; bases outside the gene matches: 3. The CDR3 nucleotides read TGTGCCAGCAGTCTCGACAGGGATCAGCCCCAGCATTTT. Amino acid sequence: CASSLDRDQPQHF.

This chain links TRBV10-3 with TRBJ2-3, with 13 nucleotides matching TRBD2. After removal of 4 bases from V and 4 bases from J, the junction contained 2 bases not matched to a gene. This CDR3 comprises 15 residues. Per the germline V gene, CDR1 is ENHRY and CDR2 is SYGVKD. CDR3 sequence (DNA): TGTGCCATCAGTGGGACTAGCGGGAGTTCAGATACGCAGTATTTT. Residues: CAISGTSGSSDTQYF.

The chain's CDR3 is CASSEQPQGNIQYF. DNA of the CDR3: TGTGCCAGCAGTGAACAGCCCCAAGGAAACATTCAGTACTTC. This rearrangement joins TRBV6-1 to TRBJ2-4; D gene unclear. V was trimmed by 2 bases and J by 6 bases, leaving 11 bases between them. CDR1 and CDR2 (germline): MNHNS, SASEGT. The CDR3 is 14 amino acids.

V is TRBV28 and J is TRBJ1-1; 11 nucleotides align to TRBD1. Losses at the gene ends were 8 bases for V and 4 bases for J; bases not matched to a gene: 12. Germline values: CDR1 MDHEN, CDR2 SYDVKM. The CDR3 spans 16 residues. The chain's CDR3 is CASRGTGGTGFTEAFF. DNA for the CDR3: TGTGCCAGCCGGGGGACAGGGGGAACGGGTTTCACTGAAGCTTTCTTT.

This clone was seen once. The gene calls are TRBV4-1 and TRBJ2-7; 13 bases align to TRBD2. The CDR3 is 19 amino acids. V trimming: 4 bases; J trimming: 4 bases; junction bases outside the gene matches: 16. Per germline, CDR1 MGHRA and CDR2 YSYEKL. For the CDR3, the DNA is TGCGCCAGCAGCCTTCACGAGGGGGCCAGGACTAGCGGGAGATACGAGCAGTACTTC. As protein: CASSLHEGARTSGRYEQYF.